One sample yielded the 16 T cell receptor beta chains listed below, sequenced in a study of cytomegalovirus exposure and HLA in healthy donors. This PCR relied on a set of 60 Vbeta primers and 13 Jbeta primers. Libraries were prepared by immunoSEQ multiplex PCR; TCRdb keeps only in-frame clonotypes and omits some of them. The data show around 150,000 clones, 64% seen once. What was sequenced was PBMCs. These receptors were collected from a woman in her thirties in good health and CMV-seropositive.

About this clone: This sample also contains other DNA sequences that code for the same CDR3. The V gene is TRBV21-1, the J gene TRBJ1-1; the table gives TRBD1 as D, unverified against the DNA. TRBV21-1 is given as a pseudogene. CDR3 length: 20 residues. CDR3 amino acids: CASVPGQGGFRAPMNTEAFF. CDR3 nucleotide sequence: TGCGCCAGCGTACCGGGACAGGGGGGCTTCCGGGCTCCCATGAACACTGAAGCTTTCTTT.

The chain couples TRBV7-2 to TRBJ1-1; D not certain. The germline gives CDR1 SGHTA, CDR2 FQGNSA. CDR3 length: 14 residues. V was cut by 5 bases and J by 14 bases, with 24 bases left in between. CDR3 in DNA: TGTGCCAGCAGCCAAACCCTTTACGGTGAGAAGAAATTCTTT. Translation gives CASSQTLYGEKKFF.

The genes are TRBV9 and TRBJ2-3; TRBD2 matches 10 bases. The CDR3 totals 15 residues. Looked up from germline, CDR1 is SGDLS and CDR2 is YYNGEE. V was pared by 0 bases and J by 14 bases, with 12 bases of the junction left unmatched. CDR3 bases: TGTGCCAGCAGCGTAGGTAGCGGGGGGCCATCCGCTTTGTATTTT. This encodes CASSVGSGGPSALYF.

The CDR3 nucleotides are TGCGCCAGCAGCTTCGCGGGCGAGGGCTACACCTTC. It yields the protein CASSFAGEGYTF. The rearrangement uses TRBV5-1 and TRBJ1-2, with no clear D. The germline CDR1 and CDR2 sequences are SGHRS and YFSETQ. This CDR3 has 12 amino acids. Deletions cut 2 bases from V and 8 bases from J, with 10 bases between.

The chain combines TRBV9 with TRBJ1-4; 7 positions match TRBD1. CDR1 is SGDLS and CDR2 is YYNGEE in the germline V gene. V shed 3 bases and J 3 bases; nucleotides not matched to a gene: 8. The CDR3 consists of 16 residues. The CDR3 nucleotides are TGTGCCAGCAGCGATGATGTGGGACAGTCTAATGAAAAACTGTTTTTT. It translates to CASSDDVGQSNEKLFF.

About this clone itself: The junction departs from the called germline gene at one end, perhaps through a read error. V gene TRBV7-7 combines with J gene TRBJ2-2; 7 bases align to TRBD2. CDR3 length: 14 amino acids. Germline-derived CDR1 and CDR2 are SSHAT and FNYEAQ (reference sequence). The CDR3 loop reads CASSLRGESGELFF. CDR3 coding DNA: TGTGCTAGCAGCCTCCGGGGGGAAAGCGGGGAGCTGTTTTTT.

The genes are TRBV7-9 and TRBJ1-6; D gene uncertain. The CDR3 is made up of 12 amino acids. V lost 8 bases to trimming and J lost 5 bases, with 7 bases between them. The germline V gene has CDR1 SEHNR and CDR2 FQNEAQ (reference sequence). The CDR3 region has the DNA TGTGCCAGCTCGGAGAATAATTCACCCCTCCACTTT. Encoded protein: CASSENNSPLHF.

The V call is TRBV27, the J call TRBJ1-5; perhaps TRBD1 as D (6 bases). V lost 6 bases to trimming and J lost 4 bases, with 10 bases between them. Germline-derived CDR1 and CDR2 are MNHEY and SMNVEV (reference sequence). CDR3 length equals 13 residues. Here the CDR3 reads CASRDSRNQPQHF. CDR3 coding DNA: TGTGCCAGCAGGGACAGTCGGAATCAGCCCCAGCATTTT.

The chain carries TRBV30 and TRBJ2-3; TRBD2 is a possible D gene (5 bases). V was clipped by 0 bases and J by 6 bases, with 13 bases between them. The V gene's germline CDR1 is GTSNPN and CDR2 SVGIG (reference sequence). The CDR3 has 14 amino acids. The CDR3 nucleotides are TGTGCCTGGAGTGTATCGTCTAGCCGCGATACGCAGTATTTT. This gives the protein CAWSVSSSRDTQYF.

This clone was detected once. V is TRBV10-3 and J is TRBJ2-7; tentatively, D is TRBD2 (6 bases). The length of the CDR3 is 15 residues. The germline V and J ends were trimmed by 4 bases and 0 bases, with 13 bases remaining between them. The germline gives CDR1 ENHRY, CDR2 SYGVKD. As DNA, the CDR3 is TGTGCCATCAGTGGTGGAGGGGAAACCTCCTACGAGCAGTACTTC. Encoded protein: CAISGGGETSYEQYF.

This chain connects TRBV4-1 to TRBJ2-7; tentatively, D is TRBD1 (6 bases). Per germline, CDR1 MGHRA and CDR2 YSYEKL. This CDR3 contains 13 residues. Deletions cut 1 base from V and 3 bases from J, with 7 bases between. DNA for the CDR3: TGCGCCAGCAGCCAAGTGGACAGCTACGAGCAGTACTTC. Protein product: CASSQVDSYEQYF.

This chain links TRBV6-5 with TRBJ2-3; D gene uncertain. V was cut by 2 bases and J by 2 bases, with 8 bases left in between. The CDR3 length is 14 residues. CDR1 is MNHEY and CDR2 is SVGAGI in the germline V gene. DNA for the CDR3: TGTGCCAGCAGTTACAACAGAGACACAGATACGCAGTATTTT. Translation gives CASSYNRDTDTQYF.

The V call is TRBV14, the J call TRBJ1-2; TRBD1 agrees at 8 bases. The CDR3 has 15 amino acids. Germline values: CDR1 SGHDN, CDR2 FVKESK. With 2 bases clipped from V and 4 bases from J, the junction kept 6 bases outside the gene matches. CDR3 sequence: CASSQTGGFGYGYTF. The CDR3 DNA reads TGTGCCAGCAGCCAAACAGGGGGGTTCGGCTATGGCTACACCTTC.

As concerns this clone: Other DNA sequences within the sample encode an identical CDR3. The rearrangement joins TRBV2 to TRBJ1-5, with TRBD1 matching 10 bases. Germline values: CDR1 SNHLY, CDR2 FYNNEI. The CDR3 spans 14 residues. V shed 6 bases, J shed 4 bases, and the junction held 3 bases outside the gene matches. CDR3 DNA: TGTGCCAGCAGGGACAGGGGGGTGAATCAGCCCCAGCATTTT. It translates to CASRDRGVNQPQHF.

This clone was counted once. The chain links TRBV18 to TRBJ1-2, with TRBD1 identical over 9 bases. Trimming cost V 6 bases and J 7 bases; bases outside gene matches: 9. This CDR3 region has 14 residues. CDR1 is KGHSH and CDR2 is LQKENI in the germline V gene. The CDR3 here is CASSGTGNWIGYTF. The CDR3 nucleotides read TGTGCCAGCTCGGGGACAGGGAATTGGATTGGCTACACCTTC. Complete variable domain (other parts from reference TRBV18 and TRBJ1-2): NAGVMQNPRHLVRRRGQEARLRCSPMKGHSHVYWYRQLPEEGLKFMVYLQKENIIDESGMPKERFSAEFPKEGPSILRIQQVVRGDSAAYFCASSGTGNWIGYTFGSGTRLTVV.

This chain's CDR3 is CASSLGTSGRTGELFF. As DNA, the CDR3 is TGTGCCAGCAGCCTGGGGACTAGCGGGAGGACCGGGGAGCTGTTTTTT. This chain links TRBV4-2 with TRBJ2-2; TRBD2 matches 15 bases. The CDR3 sequence is 16 residues long. Germline V CDR1 and CDR2: LGHNA, YNFKEQ. The junction had 2 bases not matched to a gene; V was cut back by 4 bases and J by 5 bases.